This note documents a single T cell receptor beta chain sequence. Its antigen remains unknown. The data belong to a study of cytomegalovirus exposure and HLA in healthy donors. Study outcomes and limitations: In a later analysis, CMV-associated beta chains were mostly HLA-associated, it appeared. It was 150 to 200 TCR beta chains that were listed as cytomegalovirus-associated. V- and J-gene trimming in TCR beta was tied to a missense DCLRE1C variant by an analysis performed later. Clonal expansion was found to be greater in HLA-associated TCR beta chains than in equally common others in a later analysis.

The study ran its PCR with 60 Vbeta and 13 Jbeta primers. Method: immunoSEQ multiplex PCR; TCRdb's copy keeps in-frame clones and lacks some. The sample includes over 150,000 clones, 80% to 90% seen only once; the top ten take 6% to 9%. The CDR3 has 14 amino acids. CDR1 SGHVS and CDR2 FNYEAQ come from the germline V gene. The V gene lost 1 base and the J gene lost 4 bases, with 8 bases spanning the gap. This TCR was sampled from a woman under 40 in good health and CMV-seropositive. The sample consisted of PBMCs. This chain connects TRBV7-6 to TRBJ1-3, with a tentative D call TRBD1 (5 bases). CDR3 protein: CASSLGQKGNTIYF. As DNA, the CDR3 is TGTGCCAGCAGCTTAGGACAGAAGGGAAACACCATATATTTT.